Listed below are T cell receptor beta chains from one sample, sequenced in a study of Ad26.COV2.S vaccination and SARS-CoV-2 variants. Assay: immunoSEQ multiplex PCR; the TCRdb copy retains only in-frame clones and omits some. This table holds roughly 350,000 clones, about nine tenths found once. The input for sequencing was peripheral blood, taken in a trial of Ad26.COV2.S vaccine versus placebo. The receptors were sampled from a person aged 18-60 years who received the Ad26.COV2.S COVID-19 vaccine or a placebo. CDR3s include the opening cysteine and the closing phenylalanine or tryptophan. A D gene is named only where the DNA matches it firmly. For some rows the clone size is stated as once, few or many, or as a class when expanded; others skip it.

d_call: -; j_call: TRBJ1-2; clone_size: -; v_call: TRBV4-1; cdr3_nt: TGCGCCAGCAGCCAAGATAGGGGCTACACCTTC; cdr3_aa: CASSQDRGYTF
d_call: -; j_call: TRBJ1-2; clone_size: -; v_call: TRBV14; cdr3_nt: TGTGCCAGCAGCCTACGTCTATCAGGCGGCTACACCTTC; cdr3_aa: CASSLRLSGGYTF
d_call: -; j_call: TRBJ2-3; clone_size: -; v_call: TRBV7-9; cdr3_nt: TGTGCCAGCAGCTTAGCGGGGAGAAGCACAGATACGCAGTATTTT; cdr3_aa: CASSLAGRSTDTQYF
d_call: TRBD1; j_call: TRBJ1-1; clone_size: -; v_call: TRBV11-2; cdr3_nt: TGTGCCAGCAGCCGTGGACAGGGGGGGAACACTGAAGCTTTCTTT; cdr3_aa: CASSRGQGGNTEAFF
d_call: -; j_call: TRBJ1-2; clone_size: -; v_call: TRBV12-5; cdr3_nt: TGTGCTAGTGGTCCACCCCCGGGGGCGTATGGCTACACCTTC; cdr3_aa: CASGPPPGAYGYTF
d_call: -; j_call: TRBJ1-1; clone_size: few; v_call: TRBV18; cdr3_nt: TGTGCCAGCTCACCCGAACGGGGCACTGAAGCTTTCTTT; cdr3_aa: CASSPERGTEAFF
d_call: TRBD1; j_call: TRBJ1-2; clone_size: few; v_call: TRBV4-3; cdr3_nt: TGCGCCAGCAGCCAAGATCACAGGGGGCTTGACTATGGCTACACCTTC; cdr3_aa: CASSQDHRGLDYGYTF
d_call: TRBD1; j_call: TRBJ1-4; clone_size: -; v_call: TRBV6-4; cdr3_nt: TGTGCCAGCAGTGTAACCGGGACAGGGGGCGAAAAACTGTTTTTT; cdr3_aa: CASSVTGTGGEKLFF
d_call: -; j_call: TRBJ1-1; clone_size: -; v_call: TRBV12-5; cdr3_nt: TGTGCTAGTGGCCGTGGTACGAACACTGAAGCTTTCTTT; cdr3_aa: CASGRGTNTEAFF
d_call: -; j_call: TRBJ2-7; clone_size: -; v_call: TRBV6-5; cdr3_nt: TGTGCCAGCAGTTACTTACAGGGCCACGAGCAGTACTTC; cdr3_aa: CASSYLQGHEQYF